The 8 T cell receptor beta chains presented below share a single source sample, sequenced in a study of T cell repertoires in cytomegalovirus infection (dated by TCRdb to between 2018 and 2021). Instrument on record: Illumina HiSeq 1500. TCRdb reran the public reads through fastp at Q25 and MiXCR, keeping productive beta chains. A single entry per CDR3 protein holds the most common genes and DNA from its merged rows. The sample contains 110,000 to 150,000 distinct CDR3 sequences, approximately 30% of them found a single time. The ten top clones hold roughly 50% of the sample. These receptors lack a known antigen. This sample's treatment or condition label indicates: in vitro stimulation with specific CMV peptide epitopes to enrich CMV-specific T cells. The sequences come from CD8+ T cells from cultured PBMCs, collected from culture after CMV antigen stimulation. All receptors derive from a human donor in good health (CMV status not recorded). Some clones in this sample may be carry-over from other donors' samples.

The chain employs TRBV19 and TRBJ1-1, with TRBD1 matching 8 bases. Germline V CDR1 and CDR2: LNHDA, SQIVND (reference sequence). The junction had 9 bases not matched to a gene; V was cut back by 7 bases and J by 5 bases. The CDR3 totals 14 residues. This chain's CDR3 is CASTPGRDRTEAFF. The CDR3, as DNA: TGTGCCAGTACCCCGGGAAGGGACAGGACTGAAGCTTTCTTT. The whole variable domain, remainder taken from reference TRBV19 and TRBJ1-1, is DGGITQSPKYLFRKEGQNVTLSCEQNLNHDAMYWYRQDPGQGLRLIYYSQIVNDFQKGDIAEGYSVSREKKESFPLTVTSAQKNPTAFYLCASTPGRDRTEAFFGQGTRLTVV.

This clonotype was detected many times. This sequence joins TRBV7-9 and TRBJ1-1; 9 bases align to TRBD1. The CDR3 contains 18 residues. Looked up from germline, CDR1 is SEHNR and CDR2 is FQNEAQ (reference sequence). With V trimmed by 5 bases and J by 4 bases, 17 bases remained unmatched. Here the CDR3 reads CASSHPILLGQGLTEAFF. In DNA, the CDR3 is TGTGCCAGCAGCCACCCGATCTTATTAGGACAGGGGCTCACTGAAGCTTTCTTT. The full variable domain, rest sourced from reference TRBV7-9 and TRBJ1-1, is DTGVSQNPRHKITKRGQNVTFRCDPISEHNRLYWYRQTLGQGPEFLTYFQNEAQLEKSRLLSDRFSAERPKGSFSTLEIQRTEQGDSAMYLCASSHPILLGQGLTEAFFGQGTRLTVV.

The chain uses TRBV29-1 and TRBJ2-1; a weak D match, TRBD2 (6 bases). Trimming pared 1 base from V and 8 bases from J, leaving 15 bases between. This CDR3 contains 14 residues. Germline V gene lookup returns CDR1 SQVTM and CDR2 ANQGSEA. CDR3 nucleotides: TGCAGCGTTGAAGGCGGGATAGGGGCCTATGAGCAGTTCTTC. Its translation: CSVEGGIGAYEQFF.

V gene TRBV20-1 combines with J gene TRBJ1-2; a possible D gene is TRBD1 (5 bases). The CDR3 spans 13 residues. V lost 3 bases, J lost 7 bases, and 15 bases lay in between. Germline V lookup: CDR1 DFQATT, CDR2 SNEGSKA (reference sequence). As DNA, the CDR3 is TGCAGTGCTAGGCTTACGGGGGTCCCTGGCTACACCTTC. This gives the protein CSARLTGVPGYTF.

This clonotype has only a few counts. V is TRBV7-2 and J is TRBJ1-6; a weak D match, TRBD1 (5 bases). CDR1 is SGHTA and CDR2 is FQGNSA in the germline V gene. This CDR3 region has 18 residues. V was trimmed by 1 base and J by 0 bases, leaving 13 bases between them. The CDR3 here is CASSLVSRVSSYNSPLHF. DNA for the CDR3: TGTGCCAGCAGCTTAGTTTCCAGGGTGAGCTCCTATAATTCACCCCTCCACTTT.

This clonotype came up a few times. CDR3 sequence (DNA): TGTGCCAGCAGTTACGGCAGGGGGCGCGACGACGAGCAGTACTTC. Its protein is CASSYGRGRDDEQYF. This rearrangement joins TRBV6-6 to TRBJ2-7; 8 nucleotides match TRBD1. Germline loops: CDR1 MNHNY, CDR2 SVGAGI (reference sequence). Germline trimming cut 2 bases from V and 5 bases from J; bases unmatched to any gene: 8. The CDR3 runs to 15 residues.

This clonotype has more than one count but fewer than ten. The gene calls are TRBV7-2 and TRBJ2-7; no firm D call. The germline gives CDR1 SGHTA, CDR2 FQGNSA. V was pared by 6 bases and J by 2 bases, with 11 bases between. The CDR3 totals 13 residues. The CDR3 reads CASSEAPTYEQYF. CDR3 sequence (DNA): TGTGCCAGCAGTGAGGCCCCTACCTACGAGCAGTACTTC.

The sample holds many counts of this clonotype. The chain uses TRBV11-1 and TRBJ1-1, with D maybe TRBD1 (6 bases). Trimming took off 5 bases at V and 4 bases at J, with 17 bases between the two ends. Germline-derived CDR1 and CDR2 are SGHAT and FQDESV (reference sequence). This CDR3 is built from 15 residues. CDR3 DNA: TGTGCCAGCAGCCCCCCCACAGGGAGTGGCACTGAAGCTTTCTTT. It yields the protein CASSPPTGSGTEAFF.